This TCR beta chain is from a study of T cells in tuberculosis. The V segment lost 3 bases and the J segment 0 bases; nucleotides outside the gene matches: 2. This CDR3 contains 16 residues. Germline V gene data show CDR1 as SGHTS and CDR2 as YDEGEE. Clones were read by immunoSEQ multiplex PCR, and TCRdb kept only the in-frame ones, dropping some. The repertoire includes 35,000 to 50,000 clones, roughly 94% of them detected once, and under 2% sits in the top ten. The sequencing input was PBMCs. This TCR came from a donor aged 10 to 29 with latent tuberculosis or without tuberculosis infection. Some clones in this sample may be carry-over from other donors' samples. The chain links TRBV5-8 to TRBJ1-4, with 10 bases aligning to TRBD1. CDR3 protein: CASSSGQGTTNEKLFF. The CDR3 nucleotides are TGTGCCAGCAGCTCGGGACAGGGGACAACTAATGAAAAACTGTTTTTT.